These 23 T cell receptor beta chains came from one sample sequenced in a study of T-cell memory formation after mild COVID-19. TCRdb reanalysed the 5' RACE reads using MiXCR and keeps one entry per CDR3 protein. The sample gives 190,000 or so distinct CDR3 sequences, under 12% of which show up once; less than 4% is in the top ten. The sample consisted of PBMCs or a T cell subset sorted from them (not recorded which). These TCRs come from a man aged 18 to 35 who had mild COVID-19 (a few samples of this study predate the infection). Cell type and time point are not known.

This clonotype was seen at least ten times. CDR3 amino acids: CSAEQGLGTQYF. The DNA for the CDR3 is TGCAGTGCTGAACAGGGGTTAGGGACCCAGTACTTC. This rearrangement joins TRBV20-1 to TRBJ2-5; 7 positions match TRBD1. J lost 7 bases, V lost 5 bases, and 7 bases had no gene match. The CDR3 runs 12 residues. CDR1 and CDR2 from the germline V gene are DFQATT and SNEGSKA (reference sequence).

The chain joins TRBV4-1 to TRBJ2-1; the match to TRBD2 covers 9 bases. CDR3 length equals 16 residues. In germline, CDR1 is MGHRA, CDR2 YSYEKL. V shed 9 bases and J 2 bases; nucleotides not matched to a gene: 11. The CDR3 region is CARRASGGPAYNEQFF. CDR3 sequence (DNA): TGCGCCAGAAGGGCAAGCGGGGGGCCTGCCTACAATGAGCAGTTCTTC.

The CDR3, as DNA: TGTGCCAGGAGAAGGAGCAGGGCCGAGACCCATGAGCAGTTCTTC. Its translation is CARRRSRAETHEQFF. The chain recombines TRBV21-1 with TRBJ2-1; the table names TRBD2, a call not compared with the DNA. TRBV21-1 is assigned pseudogene status. This CDR3 comprises 15 residues.

This chain links TRBV9 with TRBJ2-4; maybe TRBD2 (6 bases). The CDR3 extends over 16 amino acids. V was clipped by 0 bases and J by 2 bases, with 12 bases between them. In germline, CDR1 is SGDLS, CDR2 YYNGEE. The CDR3 here is CASSVDIGGTKNIQYF. Written as DNA, the CDR3 is TGTGCCAGCAGCGTAGATATCGGGGGTACCAAAAACATTCAGTACTTC.

The chain recombines TRBV18 with TRBJ1-4; D unclear. Deletions cut 6 bases from V and 1 base from J, with 9 bases between. This CDR3 is built from 14 residues. Germline V CDR1 and CDR2: KGHSH, LQKENI. The CDR3 loop is CASSFGGTNEKLFF. DNA for the CDR3: TGTGCCAGCTCCTTTGGTGGAACTAATGAAAAACTGTTTTTT.

This clonotype was observed at least ten times. The chain has TRBV5-1 and TRBJ2-5, with 9 positions matching TRBD1. Unmatched junction bases numbered 9, after V lost 4 bases and J lost 5 bases. The CDR3 has 15 amino acids. The germline CDR1 and CDR2 sequences are SGHRS and YFSETQ. CDR3 DNA sequence: TGCGCCAGCAGCCCCCTGACAGGGGGGTTGGAGACCCAGTACTTC. Translated, it gives CASSPLTGGLETQYF. The full variable domain, rest sourced from reference TRBV5-1 and TRBJ2-5, is KAGVTQTPRYLIKTRGQQVTLSCSPISGHRSVSWYQQTPGQGLQFLFEYFSETQRNKGNFPGRFSGRQFSNSRSEMNVSTLELGDSALYLCASSPLTGGLETQYFGPGTRLLVL.

This clonotype was recorded a few times. CDR3 nucleotides: TGTGCCAGCAGCCCCGGCGGGGGCATCGACTACGAGCAGTACTTC. Its protein product is CASSPGGGIDYEQYF. The chain uses TRBV5-4 and TRBJ2-7; maybe TRBD2 (7 bases). CDR3 size: 15 residues. The germline CDR1 and CDR2 sequences are SGHNT and YYREEE (reference sequence). Trimming shortened V by 4 bases and J by 3 bases, and 17 bases separated the two germline ends.

This rearrangement joins TRBV12-3 or TRBV12-4 to TRBJ1-1; D remains ambiguous. The CDR3 runs to 14 residues. Trimming removed 2 bases from V and 1 base from J, with 8 bases in between. The CDR3 DNA reads TGTGCCAGCAGTTTACGGTACTCGAACACTGAAGCTTTCTTT. It encodes CASSLRYSNTEAFF.

The genes are TRBV6-2 or TRBV6-3 and TRBJ1-2; TRBD1 is a possible D gene (6 bases). Germline V CDR1 and CDR2: MNHEY, SVGEGT. The CDR3 spans 15 residues. Trimming removed 6 bases at V and 3 bases at J, with 17 bases between. CDR3 amino acids: CASSHDRTKDYGYTF. The CDR3 DNA sequence: TGTGCCAGCAGCCATGACAGGACGAAAGACTATGGCTACACCTTC.

The chain combines TRBV5-1 with TRBJ2-2; D call uncertain. V gave up 0 bases and J gave up 0 bases, with 6 bases separating them. The germline gives CDR1 SGHRS, CDR2 YFSETQ. There are 15 residues in the CDR3. The CDR3 nucleotides read TGCGCCAGCAGCTTGGACGGCTCGAACACCGGGGAGCTGTTTTTT. Amino acids: CASSLDGSNTGELFF. Drawing the rest from reference TRBV5-1 and TRBJ2-2, the complete variable domain is KAGVTQTPRYLIKTRGQQVTLSCSPISGHRSVSWYQQTPGQGLQFLFEYFSETQRNKGNFPGRFSGRQFSNSRSEMNVSTLELGDSALYLCASSLDGSNTGELFFGEGSRLTVL.

This chain connects TRBV23-1 to TRBJ2-1; D is ambiguous. TRBV23-1 is recorded as an ORF, its role being uncertain. The CDR3 is 17 amino acids. V was trimmed by 0 bases and J by 9 bases, leaving 21 bases between them. The CDR3 is CASSQSGCQVGSSEQFF. The CDR3 DNA reads TGCGCCAGCAGTCAATCGGGCTGCCAGGTTGGAAGTAGTGAGCAGTTCTTC.

The rearrangement joins TRBV4-2 to TRBJ1-2, with a possible D match to TRBD1 (6 bases). Trimming took off 0 bases at V and 6 bases at J, with 14 bases between the two ends. The length of the CDR3 is 15 residues. Looked up from germline, CDR1 is LGHNA and CDR2 is YNFKEQ. The CDR3 here is CASSQDRAGDDGYTF. In DNA, the CDR3 is TGTGCCAGCAGCCAAGATCGCGCAGGGGACGATGGCTACACCTTC.

This sequence joins TRBV20-1 and TRBJ1-1; possibly TRBD1 for D (6 bases). CDR3 length: 13 amino acids. Looked up from germline, CDR1 is DFQATT and CDR2 is SNEGSKA (reference sequence). V lost 6 bases and J 0 bases, leaving 11 bases between the germline ends. The CDR3 DNA reads TGCAGTGCCATGGACAGCCTGAACACTGAAGCTTTCTTT. It is translated as CSAMDSLNTEAFF.

As regards this clonotype: An end of the junction does not agree with germline; a read error may underlie this. The chain carries TRBV20-1 and TRBJ1-5; D perhaps matches TRBD1 (5 bases). CDR3 length: 16 amino acids. Germline V lookup: CDR1 DFQATT, CDR2 SNEGSKA (reference sequence). CDR3 region: CSASWRQRYSNQTQHF. Here the CDR3 DNA reads TGCAGTGCGAGCTGGAGACAGAGATATAGCAATCAGACCCAGCATTTT.

V is TRBV2 and J is TRBJ1-5; weak D call: TRBD1 (6 bases). The CDR3 has 15 amino acids. Germline CDR1 SNHLY, CDR2 FYNNEI. V was cut by 1 base and J by 1 base, with 8 bases left in between. The CDR3 protein is CASSEGGQSNQPQHF. CDR3 bases: TGTGCCAGCAGTGAAGGCGGACAGAGCAATCAGCCCCAGCATTTT.

The chain recombines TRBV12-3 or TRBV12-4 with TRBJ2-7; unclear D gene. Trimming pared 1 base from V and 2 bases from J, leaving 6 bases between. The CDR3 is 13 residues long. Here the CDR3 DNA reads TGTGCCAGCAGTTTAGGACGGCCCTACGAGCAGTACGTC. Amino acid sequence: CASSLGRPYEQYV.

The gene calls are TRBV5-1 and TRBJ1-1; 9 bases map to TRBD1. The V segment lost 5 bases and the J segment 1 base; nucleotides outside the gene matches: 9. This CDR3 comprises 16 residues. Germline CDR1 is SGHRS and CDR2 is YFSETQ. The CDR3 DNA is TGCGCCAGCAGACCACGGACAGGGGATGGGAACACTGAAGCTTTCTTT. Its protein product is CASRPRTGDGNTEAFF.

This clonotype was seen ten or more times. The chain combines TRBV10-2 with TRBJ2-1; 7 bases fit TRBD1. CDR3 length: 13 residues. Trimming took 8 bases from V and 8 from J; bases not matched to a gene: 9. Germline CDR1 reads WSHSY; CDR2 reads SAAADI. CDR3: CASADRDDDEQFF. CDR3 bases: TGCGCCAGCGCCGACAGGGACGATGATGAGCAGTTCTTC.

A few counts support this clonotype. The chain carries TRBV7-9 and TRBJ1-2; D is undetermined. This CDR3 has 13 residues. Germline CDR1 SEHNR, CDR2 FQNEAQ (reference sequence). Trimming stripped 1 base from V and 7 bases from J, with 10 bases between. The CDR3 DNA reads TGTGCCAGCAGCTTAGATGGACGGAGTGGCTACACCTTC. This translates into CASSLDGRSGYTF.

This clonotype was detected only a few times. The chain has TRBV6-2 or TRBV6-3 and TRBJ2-7; 9 positions match TRBD1. Unmatched junction bases numbered 1, after V lost 1 base and J lost 0 bases. This CDR3 has 15 residues. CDR1 is MNHEY and CDR2 is SVGEGT in the germline V gene. The CDR3 nucleotides are TGTGCCAGCAGTTACTGGGGACAGGGCTCCTACGAGCAGTACTTC. Residues: CASSYWGQGSYEQYF.

This clonotype was detected a few times. The chain has TRBV6-5 and TRBJ2-7; 11 bases match TRBD1. CDR1 is MNHEY, CDR2 SVGAGI, per germline. The CDR3 is 14 residues long. V trimming: 6 bases; J trimming: 5 bases; junction bases outside the gene matches: 6. The DNA of the CDR3 is TGTGCCAGCAGACGCCCGGGACAGGGGGACGAGCAGTACTTC. This codes for CASRRPGQGDEQYF.

In DNA, the CDR3 is TGCGCCAGCAGCTTGGCAGGGGTGGGTGCTGAAGCTTTCTTT. Protein product: CASSLAGVGAEAFF. The genes are TRBV5-1 and TRBJ1-1; a weak D match, TRBD1 (6 bases). This CDR3 comprises 14 residues. Germline-derived CDR1 and CDR2 are SGHRS and YFSETQ. V lost 0 bases and J 6 bases, leaving 12 bases between the germline ends.

V usage is TRBV24-1 and J usage is TRBJ1-2, with a tentative D call TRBD1 (5 bases). The V gene's germline CDR1 is KGHDR and CDR2 SFDVKD. The V and J ends lost 4 bases and 5 bases respectively, with 10 bases between them. The CDR3 consists of 13 residues. The CDR3 region is CATSEGEEYGYTF. CDR3 coding DNA: TGTGCCACCAGTGAAGGGGAGGAGTATGGCTACACCTTC.